One sample yielded the 19 T cell receptor beta chains listed below, sequenced in a study of T cell repertoires in cytomegalovirus infection. Their specific antigens are unknown. TCRdb recomputed calls from the reads with MiXCR, one row per CDR3 protein. The data show about a million distinct CDR3 sequences, with 25% to 40% seen just once and around an eighth held by the top ten. The sequences come from cultured CD8+ T cells from PBMCs, collected from culture after CMV antigen stimulation. These receptor sequences come from a human donor in good health (CMV status not recorded). Some clones in this sample may be carry-over from other donors' samples.

This clonotype was counted only a few times. The chain joins TRBV7-9 to TRBJ1-2, with 7 nucleotides matching TRBD1. Germline-derived CDR1 and CDR2 are SEHNR and FQNEAQ (reference sequence). The CDR3 is 12 residues long. V was pared by 7 bases and J by 4 bases, with 3 bases of the junction left unmatched. This chain's CDR3 is CASTGQPYGYTF. The CDR3 coding sequence is TGTGCCAGCACGGGACAGCCCTATGGCTACACCTTC.

V is TRBV6-2 or TRBV6-3 and J is TRBJ2-2; D is uncertain. This CDR3 is 19 amino acids long. Looked up from germline, CDR1 is MNHEY and CDR2 is SVGEGT. With 0 bases removed from V and 0 bases from J, the gap between germline ends came to 17 bases. The CDR3 sequence: CASSYSAFWTAANTGELFF. The CDR3, as DNA: TGTGCCAGCAGTTACTCGGCCTTTTGGACGGCCGCGAACACCGGGGAGCTGTTTTTT.

This clonotype was counted only a few times. The V and J genes are TRBV7-9 and TRBJ2-7, with D possibly being TRBD1 or TRBD2 (5 bases each). The CDR3 runs to 15 residues. With 2 bases removed from V and 5 bases from J, the gap between germline ends came to 16 bases. Germline-derived CDR1 and CDR2 are SEHNR and FQNEAQ (reference sequence). The DNA for the CDR3 is TGTGCCAGCAGCTTATCTTTTCCGGGGCGGGACGAGCAGTACTTC. Translation gives CASSLSFPGRDEQYF.

The chain couples TRBV20-1 to TRBJ2-4, with D tentatively TRBD1 (5 bases). The CDR3 sequence is 11 residues long. V dropped 7 bases and J dropped 6 bases, with 10 bases sitting between them. The germline gives CDR1 DFQATT, CDR2 SNEGSKA (reference sequence). CDR3 loop: CSVRRGNIQYF. The DNA of the CDR3 is TGCAGTGTCCGAAGGGGAAACATTCAGTACTTC.

This clonotype was picked up many times. J is TRBJ2-1 and V is TRBV7-2; D may be TRBD1 (7 bases). The CDR3 sequence is 18 residues long. Trimming removed 5 bases from V and 10 bases from J, with 30 bases in between. Per the germline V gene, CDR1 is SGHTA and CDR2 is FQGNSA. The CDR3 nucleotides read TGTGCCAGCAGCCCTCTGGCGGGGAACAGGGGTCCCGTATACGAGCAGTTCTTC. This gives the protein CASSPLAGNRGPVYEQFF.

This chain uses TRBV4-2 with TRBJ2-4; 8 bases match TRBD1. V lost 1 base, J lost 1 base, and 6 bases stayed unmatched. This CDR3 region has 17 residues. In germline, CDR1 is LGHNA, CDR2 YNFKEQ. CDR3 in DNA: TGTGCCAGCAGCCAAGTAAGACAGGGGAGGGCCAAAAACATTCAGTACTTC. It codes for CASSQVRQGRAKNIQYF.

The chain couples TRBV19 to TRBJ2-1; TRBD2 aligns across 7 bases. J gave up 7 bases and V 9 bases, and 9 bases lay outside the gene matches. The CDR3 is made up of 13 amino acids. Germline V CDR1 and CDR2: LNHDA, SQIVND (reference sequence). As DNA, the CDR3 is TGTGCCAGCCGCTATAGGGAGGGGAATGAGCAGTTCTTC. This encodes CASRYREGNEQFF.

The CDR3 sequence: CASSYGRAGTGELFF. In DNA form, the CDR3 reads TGTGCCAGCAGTTACGGCAGGGCGGGCACCGGGGAGCTGTTTTTT. This chain uses TRBV6-5 with TRBJ2-2; D tentatively fits TRBD1 or TRBD2 (5 bases each). V was trimmed by 2 bases and J by 4 bases, leaving 11 bases between them. The CDR3 length is 15 residues. CDR1 is MNHEY, CDR2 SVGAGI, per germline.

This clonotype is a singleton in its sample. V usage is TRBV18 and J usage is TRBJ2-1, with 9 bases lining up with TRBD2. The CDR3 consists of 16 residues. Looked up from germline, CDR1 is KGHSH and CDR2 is LQKENI. V lost 3 bases, J lost 5 bases, and 8 bases stayed unmatched. The CDR3 region is CASSPIRAGGDNEQFF. The CDR3 DNA follows: TGTGCCAGCTCACCTATTCGAGCGGGGGGTGACAATGAGCAGTTCTTC.

Many counts were recorded for this clonotype. V usage is TRBV7-9 and J usage is TRBJ2-7, with a tentative D call TRBD1 (6 bases). V lost 8 bases and J lost 6, with 26 bases in between. From germline, CDR1 is SEHNR and CDR2 FQNEAQ (reference sequence). This CDR3 is 16 amino acids long. The CDR3 DNA is TGTGCCAGCGGATCGCCCCCGGACAGACCTACCGCCGAGCAGTACTTC. It codes for CASGSPPDRPTAEQYF. Full variable domain (rest looked up from reference TRBV7-9 and TRBJ2-7): DTGVSQNPRHKITKRGQNVTFRCDPISEHNRLYWYRQTLGQGPEFLTYFQNEAQLEKSRLLSDRFSAERPKGSFSTLEIQRTEQGDSAMYLCASGSPPDRPTAEQYFGPGTRLTVT.

V gene TRBV7-3 combines with J gene TRBJ2-2; 8 nucleotides agree with TRBD2. This CDR3 spans 16 amino acids. J was trimmed by 7 bases and V by 5 bases; bases with no gene match: 12. Germline CDR1 and CDR2: SGHTA and FQGTGA. The CDR3 here is CASSPSTGGRNGELFF. For the CDR3, the DNA is TGTGCCAGCAGCCCCTCCACGGGGGGGCGGAACGGGGAGCTGTTTTTT.

The genes are TRBV7-9 and TRBJ2-3; the match to TRBD2 covers 11 bases. Trimming took 7 bases from V and 0 from J; bases not matched to a gene: 18. Germline V gene sequence: CDR1 SEHNR, CDR2 FQNEAQ (reference sequence). The CDR3 is 20 amino acids. CDR3 sequence (DNA): TGTGCCAGCACCGTACCCGGGACTAGCGGAACACCCACTAGCACAGATACGCAGTATTTT. Translation: CASTVPGTSGTPTSTDTQYF.

The V and J genes are TRBV10-3 and TRBJ1-1; the D is unclear. Germline V gene data show CDR1 as ENHRY and CDR2 as SYGVKD. The CDR3 extends over 11 amino acids. Trimming left V 0 bases short and J 7 bases short, with 3 bases between. The CDR3 loop is CAISESNEAFF. The CDR3 DNA follows: TGTGCCATCAGTGAGTCGAATGAAGCTTTCTTT.

The chain employs TRBV28 and TRBJ2-5, with unresolved D. CDR1 is MDHEN, CDR2 SYDVKM, per germline. The CDR3 covers 14 residues. Between the trimmed V and J ends, which lost 2 bases and 0 bases, there was a span of 7 bases. DNA for the CDR3: TGTGCCAGCAGTTTAACGGCAGACCAAGAGACCCAGTACTTC. Its translation is CASSLTADQETQYF.

The V and J genes are TRBV7-9 and TRBJ1-1; D gene unclear. The CDR3 has 16 amino acids. Trimming took 5 bases from V and 7 from J, leaving 23 bases between them. Per germline, CDR1 SEHNR and CDR2 FQNEAQ (reference sequence). This chain's CDR3 is CASSTPRQAGNVEAFF. CDR3 bases: TGTGCCAGCAGCACACCCCGGCAGGCCGGCAACGTTGAAGCTTTCTTT.

The table lists this clonotype with a few counts. This chain joins TRBV12-3 or TRBV12-4 and TRBJ2-5; 8 bases are a match to TRBD1. V shed 6 bases, J shed 3 bases, and the junction held 9 bases outside the gene matches. CDR3 size: 15 residues. The CDR3 loop is CASRPRGQGKETQYF. The CDR3 bases are TGTGCCAGCAGACCAAGAGGACAGGGCAAAGAGACCCAGTACTTC.

This clonotype was picked up a small number of times. The chain has TRBV4-1 and TRBJ1-5, with D maybe TRBD1 (5 bases). The CDR3 loop spans 15 amino acids. V was clipped by 4 bases and J by 4 bases, with 14 bases between them. Germline-derived CDR1 and CDR2 are MGHRA and YSYEKL. The CDR3 sequence is CASSPRGHYNQPQHF. CDR3 nucleotide sequence: TGCGCCAGCAGCCCCAGAGGACACTATAATCAGCCCCAGCATTTT.

J is TRBJ2-2 and V is TRBV4-3, with 7 bases identical to TRBD1. CDR3 size: 14 residues. Per germline, CDR1 LGHNA and CDR2 YSLEER. Trimming at V came to 2 bases and at J to 7 bases, leaving 4 bases not matched to a gene. CDR3 sequence reads: CASSQKDRLGELFF. The CDR3 DNA follows: TGCGCCAGCAGCCAAAAGGACAGGCTCGGGGAGCTGTTTTTT.

The chain combines TRBV20-1 with TRBJ1-6; D is possibly TRBD1 (6 bases). Germline V lookup: CDR1 DFQATT, CDR2 SNEGSKA (reference sequence). The CDR3 spans 19 residues. The V end lost 6 bases, the J end lost 5 bases, and 29 bases lay between the germline ends. The CDR3 region is CSAAEGEGGLLQHNSPLHF. CDR3 bases: TGCAGTGCAGCCGAGGGGGAGGGCGGGCTCCTCCAGCATAATTCACCCCTCCACTTT.